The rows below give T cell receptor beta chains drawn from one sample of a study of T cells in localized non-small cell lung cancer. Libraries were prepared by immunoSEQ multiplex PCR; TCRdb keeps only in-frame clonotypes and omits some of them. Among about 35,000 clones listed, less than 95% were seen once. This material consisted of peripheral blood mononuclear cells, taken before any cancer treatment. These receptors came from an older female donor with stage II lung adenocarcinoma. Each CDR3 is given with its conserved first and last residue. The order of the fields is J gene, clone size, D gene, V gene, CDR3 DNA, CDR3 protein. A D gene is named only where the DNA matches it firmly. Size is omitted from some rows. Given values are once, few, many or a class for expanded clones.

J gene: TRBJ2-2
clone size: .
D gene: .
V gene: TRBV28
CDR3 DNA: TGTGCCAGCAGTTTAGACAGACTTTGGAACACCGGGGAGCTGTTTTTT
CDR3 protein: CASSLDRLWNTGELFF

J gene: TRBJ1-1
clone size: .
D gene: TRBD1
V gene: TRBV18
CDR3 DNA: TGTGCCAGCTCACCCGAATTGGGACAGTTGAACACTGAAGCTTTCTTT
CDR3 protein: CASSPELGQLNTEAFF

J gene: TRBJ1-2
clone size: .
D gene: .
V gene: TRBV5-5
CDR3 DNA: TGTGCCAGCAGGCGGGCCGACAGAGACTATGGCTACACCTTC
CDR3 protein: CASRRADRDYGYTF

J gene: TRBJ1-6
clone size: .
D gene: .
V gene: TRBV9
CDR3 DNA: TGTGCCAGCAGCGTAGCTACGAGGAATTCACCCCTCCACTTT
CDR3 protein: CASSVATRNSPLHF

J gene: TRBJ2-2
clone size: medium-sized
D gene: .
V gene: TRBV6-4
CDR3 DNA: TGTGCCAGCAGTATTAGCACTGACACCGGGGAGCTGTTTTTT
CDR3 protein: CASSISTDTGELFF

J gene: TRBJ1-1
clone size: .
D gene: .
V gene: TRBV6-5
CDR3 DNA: TGTGCCAGCACCAGGACAGTGAACACTGAAGCTTTCTTT
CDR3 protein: CASTRTVNTEAFF

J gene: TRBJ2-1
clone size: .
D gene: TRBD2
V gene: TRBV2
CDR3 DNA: TGTGCCAGCAGTGAAGCGCTTAGCGGGGGTTACAATGAGCAGTTCTTC
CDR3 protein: CASSEALSGGYNEQFF

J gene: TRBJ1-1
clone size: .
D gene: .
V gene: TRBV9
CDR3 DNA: TGTGCCAGCAGCGTAGATCAGGTGGGAACTGAAGCTTTCTTT
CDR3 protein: CASSVDQVGTEAFF

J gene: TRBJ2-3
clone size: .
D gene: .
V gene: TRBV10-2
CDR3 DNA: TGCGCCAGCAGATCAACAGGGTTAGATACGCAGTATTTT
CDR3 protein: CASRSTGLDTQYF

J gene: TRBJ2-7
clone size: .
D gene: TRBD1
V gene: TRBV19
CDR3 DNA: TGTGCCAGCGCCCCCGGGACAGGATTTTCCTACGAGCAGTACTTC
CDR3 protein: CASAPGTGFSYEQYF

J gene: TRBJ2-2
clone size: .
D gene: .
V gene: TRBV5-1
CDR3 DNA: TGCGCCAGCAGCGCGGCGGCCAGTCTGATGAGGGAGCTGTTTTTT
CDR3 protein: CASSAAASLMRELFF

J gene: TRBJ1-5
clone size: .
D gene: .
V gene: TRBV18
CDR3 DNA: TGTGCCAGCTCACCGGGTGATCGTTCCCAGCCCCAGCATTTT
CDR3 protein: CASSPGDRSQPQHF

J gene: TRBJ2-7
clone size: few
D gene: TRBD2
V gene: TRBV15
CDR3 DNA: TGTGCCACCAGCAGAGATCTCGGCGGGAGGGCCAACGAGCAGTACTTC
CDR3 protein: CATSRDLGGRANEQYF

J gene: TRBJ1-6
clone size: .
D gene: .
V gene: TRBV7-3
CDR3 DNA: TGTGCCAGCAGCGCGACACAGTATAATTCACCCCTCCACTTT
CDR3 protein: CASSATQYNSPLHF